This passage covers 10 T cell receptor beta chains from one sample sequenced in a study of blood T cell repertoires in COVID-19. Generated by immunoSEQ multiplex PCR, the TCRdb table keeps only in-frame clones and is missing some. The table shows a few hundred thousand clones, with approximately 80% occurring only once. Sequencing was carried out using PBMCs or T cells enriched from blood (not recorded which). The receptors were sampled from a woman in her forties with acute COVID-19.

The chain is built from TRBV6-6 and TRBJ1-6, with TRBD1 matching over 7 bases. The CDR3 is 14 residues long. Per the germline V gene, CDR1 is MNHNY and CDR2 is SVGAGI (reference sequence). The V and J ends lost 7 bases and 9 bases, in that order; junction bases with no gene match: 9. CDR3 region: CASNQAGGVSPLHF. CDR3 coding DNA: TGTGCCAGCAACCAGGCAGGGGGTGTTTCACCCCTCCACTTT.

The chain carries TRBV7-2 and TRBJ2-4, with 7 bases fitting TRBD2. The germline CDR1 and CDR2 sequences are SGHTA and FQGNSA. V shed 5 bases and J 1 base; nucleotides not matched to a gene: 8. The CDR3 length is 16 residues. CDR3 protein: CASSPTSVSAKNIQYF. DNA for the CDR3: TGTGCCAGCAGCCCCACTAGCGTATCGGCCAAAAACATTCAGTACTTC.

This clone was detected once. The chain joins TRBV2 to TRBJ2-1; D might be TRBD2 (5 bases). The length of the CDR3 is 17 residues. Germline-derived CDR1 and CDR2 are SNHLY and FYNNEI. The V gene lost 6 bases and the J gene lost 0 bases, with 18 bases spanning the gap. The CDR3 nucleotides read TGTGCCAGCAGCGCAAACACTAGGCCCGTCTCCTACAATGAGCAGTTCTTC. This sequence encodes CASSANTRPVSYNEQFF.

This chain connects TRBV19 to TRBJ2-5; D perhaps matches TRBD1 (6 bases). The V end was cut by 3 bases, the J end by 5 bases, with 13 bases between. The CDR3 covers 14 residues. Germline CDR1 LNHDA, CDR2 SQIVND (reference sequence). CDR3 amino acids: CASSIQDQGETQYF. CDR3 in DNA: TGTGCCAGTAGTATCCAAGACCAGGGGGAGACCCAGTACTTC.

The count of this clone is one. The J gene is TRBJ1-5, the V gene TRBV29-1; D is ambiguous. CDR3 length equals 14 residues. Trimming shortened V by 2 bases and J by 3 bases, and 11 bases separated the two germline ends. The germline CDR1 and CDR2 sequences are SQVTM and ANQGSEA. CDR3 region: CSVETGYPNQPQHF. CDR3 bases: TGCAGCGTTGAAACGGGGTATCCCAATCAGCCCCAGCATTTT.

V usage is TRBV28 and J usage is TRBJ1-2; no reliable D call. This CDR3 region has 14 residues. V was trimmed by 4 bases and J by 5 bases, leaving 14 bases between them. The germline CDR1 and CDR2 sequences are MDHEN and SYDVKM. The CDR3 DNA sequence: TGTGCCAGCAGTTGGGCGAAGGTCCTATATGGCTACACCTTC. Amino acid sequence: CASSWAKVLYGYTF.

This chain links TRBV7-9 with TRBJ2-7, with a tentative D call TRBD1 (5 bases). CDR1 is SEHNR and CDR2 is FQNEAQ in the germline V gene (reference sequence). V lost 3 bases, J lost 2 bases, and 8 bases lay in between. CDR3 length: 13 amino acids. CDR3 region: CASSFLGPYEQYF. CDR3 nucleotides: TGTGCCAGCAGCTTCCTGGGGCCCTACGAGCAGTACTTC.

V and J are TRBV28 and TRBJ1-5; D perhaps matches TRBD1 (5 bases). The CDR3 is 17 amino acids. Trimming left V 5 bases short and J 0 bases short, with 17 bases between. Germline V gene sequence: CDR1 MDHEN, CDR2 SYDVKM. Here the CDR3 DNA reads TGTGCCAGCAGTCCCGACAGTTTTGGGGTTAGCAATCAGCCCCAGCATTTT. Protein: CASSPDSFGVSNQPQHF.

The genes are TRBV15 and TRBJ2-1; TRBD2 matches 9 bases. The J segment lost 5 bases and the V segment lost 0 bases, leaving 8 bases of the junction unmatched. This CDR3 has 17 amino acids. CDR1 is LNHNV and CDR2 is YYDKDF in the germline V gene (reference sequence). The CDR3 reads CATSRDKGLASDNEQFF. The CDR3 bases are TGTGCCACCAGCAGAGATAAGGGACTAGCCAGTGACAATGAGCAGTTCTTC.

This clone was seen just once. The chain joins TRBV12-3 or TRBV12-4 to TRBJ1-1; possible D gene TRBD1, 6 bases. V gave up 6 bases and J gave up 4 bases, with 9 bases separating them. The CDR3 is 12 amino acids. The CDR3 DNA sequence: TGTGCCAGCAGCAAAGGGGGCACTGAAGCTTTCTTT. It translates to CASSKGGTEAFF.